This T cell receptor beta chain was recorded in a study of cytomegalovirus exposure and HLA in healthy donors. Study-level points and caveats: In most subjects, TCR beta sequences reportedly gave accurate predictions of HLA-A and HLA-B alleles. Among TCR beta chains, those listed as cytomegalovirus-associated numbered more than 150.

Primers included in the PCR were 60 Vbeta and 13 Jbeta primers. TCRdb's copy holds only in-frame clones and misses some; the assay was immunoSEQ multiplex PCR. The sample has about 120,000 clones; 77% are singletons. From germline, CDR1 is SGDLS and CDR2 YYNGEE. This CDR3 is 13 amino acids long. J gave up 5 bases and V 3 bases, and 3 bases lay outside the gene matches. This clone was detected only once. Antigen: not known. The sample taken for sequencing was PBMCs. The chain uses TRBV9 and TRBJ2-3, with TRBD1 matching over 7 bases. The receptor was derived from a man aged 40-50 years in good health and CMV-seropositive. The CDR3 DNA reads as TGTGCCAGCAGCGCCGACAGGGAAGATACGCAGTATTTT. Protein: CASSADREDTQYF.